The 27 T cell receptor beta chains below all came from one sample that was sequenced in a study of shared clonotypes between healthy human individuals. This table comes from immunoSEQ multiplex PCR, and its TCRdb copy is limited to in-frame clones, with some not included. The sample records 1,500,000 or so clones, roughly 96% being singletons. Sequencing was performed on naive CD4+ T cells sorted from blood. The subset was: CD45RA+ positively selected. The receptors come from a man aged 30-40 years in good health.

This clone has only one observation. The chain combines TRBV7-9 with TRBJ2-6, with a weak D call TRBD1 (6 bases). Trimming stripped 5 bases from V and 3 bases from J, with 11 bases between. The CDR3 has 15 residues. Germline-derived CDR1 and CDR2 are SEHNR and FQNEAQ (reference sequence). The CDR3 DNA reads TGTGCCAGCAGCCTTAACAGGGTTGGGGCCAACGTCCTGACTTTC. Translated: CASSLNRVGANVLTF.

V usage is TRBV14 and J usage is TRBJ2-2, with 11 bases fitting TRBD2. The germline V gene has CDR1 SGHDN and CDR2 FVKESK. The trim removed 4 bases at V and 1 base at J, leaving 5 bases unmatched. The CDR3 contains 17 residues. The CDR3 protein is CASSPGLAEWNTGELFF. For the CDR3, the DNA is TGTGCCAGCAGCCCGGGACTAGCGGAGTGGAACACCGGGGAGCTGTTTTTT. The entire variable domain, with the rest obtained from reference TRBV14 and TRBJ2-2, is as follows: EAGVTQFPSHSVIEKGQTVTLRCDPISGHDNLYWYRRVMGKEIKFLLHFVKESKQDESGMPNNRFLAERTGGTYSTLKVQPAELEDSGVYFCASSPGLAEWNTGELFFGEGSRLTVL.

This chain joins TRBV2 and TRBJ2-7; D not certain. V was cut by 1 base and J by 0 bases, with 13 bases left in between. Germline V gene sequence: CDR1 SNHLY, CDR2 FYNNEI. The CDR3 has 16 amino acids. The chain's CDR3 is CASSEEAVWDSYEQYF. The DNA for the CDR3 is TGTGCCAGCAGTGAAGAGGCGGTCTGGGACTCCTACGAGCAGTACTTC.

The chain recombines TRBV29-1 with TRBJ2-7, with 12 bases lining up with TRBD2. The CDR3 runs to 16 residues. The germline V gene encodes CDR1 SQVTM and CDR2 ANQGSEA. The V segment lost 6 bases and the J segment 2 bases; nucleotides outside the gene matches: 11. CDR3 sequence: CSVLRPSGREPYEQYF. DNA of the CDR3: TGCAGCGTCCTGCGGCCTAGCGGGAGGGAACCCTACGAGCAGTACTTC.

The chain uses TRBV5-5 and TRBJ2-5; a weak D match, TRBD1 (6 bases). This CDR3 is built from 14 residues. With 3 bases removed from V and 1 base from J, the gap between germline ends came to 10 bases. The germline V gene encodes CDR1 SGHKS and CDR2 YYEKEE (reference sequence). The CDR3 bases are TGTGCCAGCAGCTCCTGGGACACCCAAGAGACCCAGTACTTC. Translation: CASSSWDTQETQYF.

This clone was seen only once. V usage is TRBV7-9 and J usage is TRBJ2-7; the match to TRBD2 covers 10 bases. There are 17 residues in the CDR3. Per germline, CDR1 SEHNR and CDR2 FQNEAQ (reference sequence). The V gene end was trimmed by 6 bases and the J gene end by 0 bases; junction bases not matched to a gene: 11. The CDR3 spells CASRPASGRESSYEQYF. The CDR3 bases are TGTGCCAGCAGGCCAGCTAGCGGGAGAGAAAGCTCCTACGAGCAGTACTTC.

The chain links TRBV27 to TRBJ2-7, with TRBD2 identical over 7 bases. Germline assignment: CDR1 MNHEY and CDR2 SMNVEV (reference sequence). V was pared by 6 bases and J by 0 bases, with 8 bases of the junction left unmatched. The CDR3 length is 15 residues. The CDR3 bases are TGTGCCAGCAGATTGGTGACTAGCAGCTCCTACGAGCAGTACTTC. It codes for CASRLVTSSSYEQYF.

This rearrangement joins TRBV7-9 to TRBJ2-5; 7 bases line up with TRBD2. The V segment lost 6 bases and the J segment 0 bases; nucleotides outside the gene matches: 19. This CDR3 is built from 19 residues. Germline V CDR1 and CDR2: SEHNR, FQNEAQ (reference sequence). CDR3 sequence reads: CASRSIGGASGSYQETQYF. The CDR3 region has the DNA TGTGCCAGCAGATCAATAGGCGGGGCTAGCGGCTCGTACCAAGAGACCCAGTACTTC.

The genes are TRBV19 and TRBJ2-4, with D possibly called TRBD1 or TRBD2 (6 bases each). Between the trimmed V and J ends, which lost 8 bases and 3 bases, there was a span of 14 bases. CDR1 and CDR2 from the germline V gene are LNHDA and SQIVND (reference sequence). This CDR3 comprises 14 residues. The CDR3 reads CASGKQGGKNIQYF. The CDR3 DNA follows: TGTGCCAGTGGAAAACAGGGAGGCAAAAACATTCAGTACTTC.

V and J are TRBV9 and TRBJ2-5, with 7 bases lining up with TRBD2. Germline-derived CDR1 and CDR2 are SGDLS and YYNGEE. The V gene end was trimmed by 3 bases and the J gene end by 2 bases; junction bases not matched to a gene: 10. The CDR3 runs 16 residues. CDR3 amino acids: CASSGGVASGQETQYF. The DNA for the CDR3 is TGTGCCAGCAGCGGCGGTGTGGCTAGCGGTCAAGAGACCCAGTACTTC.

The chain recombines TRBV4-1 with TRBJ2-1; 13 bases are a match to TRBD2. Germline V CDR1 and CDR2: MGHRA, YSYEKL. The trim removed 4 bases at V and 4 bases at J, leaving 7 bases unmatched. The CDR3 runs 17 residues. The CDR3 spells CASSLGLAGLPYNEQFF. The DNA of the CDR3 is TGCGCCAGCAGCCTGGGACTAGCGGGACTTCCTTACAATGAGCAGTTCTTC.

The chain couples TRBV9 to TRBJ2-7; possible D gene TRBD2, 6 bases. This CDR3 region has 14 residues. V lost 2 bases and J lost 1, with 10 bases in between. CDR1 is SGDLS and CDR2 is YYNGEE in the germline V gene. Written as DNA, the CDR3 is TGTGCCAGCAGCGTGACTAGTAGGTCCTACGAGCAGTACTTC. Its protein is CASSVTSRSYEQYF.

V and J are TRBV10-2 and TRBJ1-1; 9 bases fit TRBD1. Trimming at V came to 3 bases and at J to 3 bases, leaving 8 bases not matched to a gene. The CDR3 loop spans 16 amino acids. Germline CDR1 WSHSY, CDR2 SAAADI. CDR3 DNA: TGCGCCAGCAGTGATTGGACAGGGGCTGGGGACACTGAAGCTTTCTTT. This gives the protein CASSDWTGAGDTEAFF.

The CDR3 nucleotides read TGTGCCATCAGTGGGGACACCTTTGAAGCTTTCTTT. Its translation: CAISGDTFEAFF. The V gene is TRBV10-3, the J gene TRBJ1-1; D is possibly TRBD1 (6 bases). CDR1 and CDR2 from the germline V gene are ENHRY and SYGVKD. This CDR3 comprises 12 residues. Trimming shortened V by 4 bases and J by 7 bases, and 10 bases separated the two germline ends.

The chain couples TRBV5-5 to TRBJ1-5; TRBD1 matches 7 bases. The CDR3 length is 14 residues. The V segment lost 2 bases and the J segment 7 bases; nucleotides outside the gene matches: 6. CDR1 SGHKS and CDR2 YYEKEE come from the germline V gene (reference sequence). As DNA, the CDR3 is TGTGCCAGCAGCTTAAGGGGGCAGGGACAGCCCCAGCATTTT. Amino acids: CASSLRGQGQPQHF.

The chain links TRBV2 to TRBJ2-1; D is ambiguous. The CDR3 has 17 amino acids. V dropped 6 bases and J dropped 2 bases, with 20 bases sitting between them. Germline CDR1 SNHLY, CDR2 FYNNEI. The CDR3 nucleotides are TGTGCCAGCAGGTATATGGCCCTAGATTCTACCTACAATGAGCAGTTCTTC. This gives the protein CASRYMALDSTYNEQFF.

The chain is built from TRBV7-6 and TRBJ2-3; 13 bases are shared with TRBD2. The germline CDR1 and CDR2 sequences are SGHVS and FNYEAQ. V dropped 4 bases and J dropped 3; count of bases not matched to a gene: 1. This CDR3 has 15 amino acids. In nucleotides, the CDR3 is TGTGCCAGCAGCTGGACTAGCGGGAGAACAGATACGCAGTATTTT. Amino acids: CASSWTSGRTDTQYF.

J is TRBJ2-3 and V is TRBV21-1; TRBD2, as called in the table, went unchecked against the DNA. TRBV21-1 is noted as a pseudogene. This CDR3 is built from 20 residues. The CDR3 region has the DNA TGTGCCAGCAGCAAAGCGCTTTACTGGTGGTGGCTAGCGGGAGCAAATACGCAGTATTTT. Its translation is CASSKALYWWWLAGANTQYF.

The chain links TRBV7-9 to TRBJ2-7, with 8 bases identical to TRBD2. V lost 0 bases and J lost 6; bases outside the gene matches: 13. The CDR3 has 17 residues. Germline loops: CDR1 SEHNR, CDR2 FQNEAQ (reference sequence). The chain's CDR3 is CASSLAASGSAKGEQYF. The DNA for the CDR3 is TGTGCCAGCAGCTTAGCGGCCAGCGGGAGTGCTAAAGGCGAGCAGTACTTC.

CDR3 sequence reads: CASSFGGGPAEAFF. The CDR3 DNA is TGTGCCAGCAGTTTTGGTGGGGGTCCGGCTGAAGCTTTCTTT. The V and J genes are TRBV27 and TRBJ1-1, with D possibly TRBD1 on 5 matching bases. The germline V and J ends were trimmed by 3 bases and 6 bases, with 14 bases remaining between them. The CDR3 loop spans 14 amino acids. CDR1 and CDR2 from the germline V gene are MNHEY and SMNVEV (reference sequence).

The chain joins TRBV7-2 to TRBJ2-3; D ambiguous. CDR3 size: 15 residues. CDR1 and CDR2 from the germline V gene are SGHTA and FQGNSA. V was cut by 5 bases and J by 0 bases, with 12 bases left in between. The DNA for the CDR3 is TGTGCCAGCAGCCATTCCCCGACTAGCACAGATACGCAGTATTTT. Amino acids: CASSHSPTSTDTQYF. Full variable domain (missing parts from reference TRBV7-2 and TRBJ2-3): GAGVSQSPSNKVTEKGKDVELRCDPISGHTALYWYRQSLGQGLEFLIYFQGNSAPDKSGLPSDRFSAERTGGSVSTLTIQRTQQEDSAVYLCASSHSPTSTDTQYFGPGTRLTVL.

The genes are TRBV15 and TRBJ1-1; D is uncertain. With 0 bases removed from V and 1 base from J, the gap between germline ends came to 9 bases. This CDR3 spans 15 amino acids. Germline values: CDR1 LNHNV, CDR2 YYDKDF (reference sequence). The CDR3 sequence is CATSRDLAPNTEAFF. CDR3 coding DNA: TGTGCCACCAGCAGAGATCTAGCACCGAACACTGAAGCTTTCTTT.

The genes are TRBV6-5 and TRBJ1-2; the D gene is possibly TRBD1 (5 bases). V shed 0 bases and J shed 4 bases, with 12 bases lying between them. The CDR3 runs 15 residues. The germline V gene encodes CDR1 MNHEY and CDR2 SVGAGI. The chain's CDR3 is CASSYSAGRAYGYTF. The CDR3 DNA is TGTGCCAGCAGTTACTCCGCAGGGAGGGCCTATGGCTACACCTTC.

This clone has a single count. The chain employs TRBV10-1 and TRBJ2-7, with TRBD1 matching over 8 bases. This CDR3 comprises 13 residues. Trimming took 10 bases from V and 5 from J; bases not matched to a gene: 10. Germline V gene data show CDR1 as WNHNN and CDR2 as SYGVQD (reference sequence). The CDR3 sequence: CATQDRGNNEQYF. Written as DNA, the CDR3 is TGCGCCACTCAAGACAGGGGCAATAACGAGCAGTACTTC.

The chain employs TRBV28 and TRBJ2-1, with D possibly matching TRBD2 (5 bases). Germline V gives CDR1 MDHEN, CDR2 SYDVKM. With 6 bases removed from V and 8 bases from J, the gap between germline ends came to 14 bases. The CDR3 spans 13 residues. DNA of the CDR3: TGTGCCAGCAGCCCCCCTAGCCGACATGAGCAGTTCTTC. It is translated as CASSPPSRHEQFF.

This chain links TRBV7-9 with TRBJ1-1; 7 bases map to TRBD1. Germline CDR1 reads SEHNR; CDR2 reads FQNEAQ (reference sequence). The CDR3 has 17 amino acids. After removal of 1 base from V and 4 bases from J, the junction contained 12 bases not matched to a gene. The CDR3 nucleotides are TGTGCCAGCAGCTTAGAAAGGGCAGGGGGTAAGGGCACTGAAGCTTTCTTT. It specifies CASSLERAGGKGTEAFF.

The CDR3 DNA reads as TGTGCCAGCACGACAGAGCAGAATCAGCCCCAGCATTTT. As protein: CASTTEQNQPQHF. This chain uses TRBV2 with TRBJ1-5; D might be TRBD1 (5 bases). The CDR3 is made up of 13 amino acids. The germline V gene encodes CDR1 SNHLY and CDR2 FYNNEI. V was pared by 7 bases and J by 4 bases, with 11 bases between.